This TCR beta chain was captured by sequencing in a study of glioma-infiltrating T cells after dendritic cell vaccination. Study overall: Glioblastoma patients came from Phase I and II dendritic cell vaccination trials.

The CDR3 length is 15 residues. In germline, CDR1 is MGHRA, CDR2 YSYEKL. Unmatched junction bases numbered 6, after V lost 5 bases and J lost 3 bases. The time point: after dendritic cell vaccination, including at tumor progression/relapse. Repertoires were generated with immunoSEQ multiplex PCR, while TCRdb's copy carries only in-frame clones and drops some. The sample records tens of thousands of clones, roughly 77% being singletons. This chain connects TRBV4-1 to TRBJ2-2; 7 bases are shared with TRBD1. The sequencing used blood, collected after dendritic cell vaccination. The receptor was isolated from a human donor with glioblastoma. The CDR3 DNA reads TGCGCCAGCAGCTTCCGGGACAGAGACACCGGGGAGCTGTTTTTT. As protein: CASSFRDRDTGELFF.